This T cell receptor (beta chain) came from a study of blood T cell repertoires in COVID-19. As for the study in general: Acute and convalescent COVID-19 specimens originated in the United States, Italy and Spain.

Original processing notes: Reference gene primer amplification in the assay estimated nucleated cell counts. Produced via immunoSEQ multiplex PCR; TCRdb's table is partial and in-frame only. V and J calls and clone size follow that table, whereas D and trimming were derived from the DNA. The data contain under 300,000 clones, about four fifths of them seen just once; the ten biggest clones take up about 1.5%. Trimming pared 2 bases from V and 7 bases from J, leaving 15 bases between. Germline assignment: CDR1 SGHVS and CDR2 FQNEAQ. The CDR3 consists of 16 residues. Seattle cases were enrolled at active infection and followed longitudinally.

This TCR came from a human donor with COVID-19, enrolled during active disease. The donor label of this sample is uncertain. J is TRBJ1-6 and V is TRBV7-8; the D gene is possibly TRBD1 (5 bases). The sample consisted of peripheral blood. CDR3 sequence reads: CASSLPIQGSNSPLHF. As DNA, the CDR3 is TGTGCCAGCAGCTTACCTATTCAGGGATCAAATTCACCCCTCCACTTT.